Reported below is one T cell receptor (beta chain). With random hexamers, reverse transcription was performed on about 0.45 to 1 ug of RNA. TCRdb reprocessed the immunoSEQ multiplex PCR reads with MiXCR, giving one entry per CDR3 protein. Found here are 130,000 or so distinct CDR3 sequences, over 95% of them singletons; the top ten hold less than 0.15%. These data belong to a study of CD8 T cells in Susac syndrome. Germline V CDR1 and CDR2: GTSNPN, SVGIG (reference sequence). Trimming removed 0 bases at V and 3 bases at J, with 2 bases between. This CDR3 has 11 amino acids. The receptor comes from a human donor with Susac syndrome. The chain couples TRBV30 to TRBJ2-5; D remains ambiguous. The sequenced material came from CD4+ T cells from PBMCs. The CDR3 here is CAWSVEETQYF. CDR3 in DNA: TGTGCCTGGAGTGTAGAAGAGACCCAGTACTTC.